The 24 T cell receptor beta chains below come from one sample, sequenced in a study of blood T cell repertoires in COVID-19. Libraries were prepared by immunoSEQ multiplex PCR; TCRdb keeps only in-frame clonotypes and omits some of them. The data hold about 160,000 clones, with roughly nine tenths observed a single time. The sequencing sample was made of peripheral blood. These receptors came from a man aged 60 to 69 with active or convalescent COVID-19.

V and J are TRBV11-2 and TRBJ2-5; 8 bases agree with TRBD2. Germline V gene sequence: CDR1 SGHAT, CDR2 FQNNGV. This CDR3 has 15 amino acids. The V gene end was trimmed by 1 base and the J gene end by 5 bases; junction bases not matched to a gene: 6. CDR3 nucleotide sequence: TGTGCCAGCAGCTTAGTCGGGGGGGCCACGGAGACCCAGTACTTC. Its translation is CASSLVGGATETQYF.

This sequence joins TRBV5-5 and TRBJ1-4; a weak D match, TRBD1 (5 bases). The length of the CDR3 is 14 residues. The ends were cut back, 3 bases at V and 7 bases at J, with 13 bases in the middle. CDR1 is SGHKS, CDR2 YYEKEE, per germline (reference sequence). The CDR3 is CASSSRQGSEKLFF. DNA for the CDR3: TGTGCCAGCAGCTCTCGGCAGGGTTCTGAAAAACTGTTTTTT. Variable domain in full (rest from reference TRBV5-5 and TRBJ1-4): DAGVTQSPTHLIKTRGQQVTLRCSPISGHKSVSWYQQVLGQGPQFIFQYYEKEERGRGNFPDRFSARQFPNYSSELNVNALLLGDSALYLCASSSRQGSEKLFFGSGTQLSVL.

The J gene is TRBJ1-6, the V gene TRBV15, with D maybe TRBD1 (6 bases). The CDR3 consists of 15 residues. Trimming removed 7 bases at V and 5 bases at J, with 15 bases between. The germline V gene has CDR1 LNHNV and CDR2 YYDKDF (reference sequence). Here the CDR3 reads CATTPIQGHNSPLHF. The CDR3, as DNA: TGTGCCACCACCCCGATCCAGGGGCATAATTCACCCCTCCACTTT.

CDR3 loop: CATSDRRTYSNQPQHF. CDR3 sequence (DNA): TGTGCCACCTCCGACAGGAGAACCTATAGCAATCAGCCCCAGCATTTT. The chain is built from TRBV19 and TRBJ1-5; TRBD1 might be the D (6 bases). Trimming took off 10 bases at V and 0 bases at J, with 19 bases between the two ends. The V gene's germline CDR1 is LNHDA and CDR2 SQIVND (reference sequence). This CDR3 is 16 amino acids long. The variable domain in full, with the rest retrieved from reference TRBV19 and TRBJ1-5, is DGGITQSPKYLFRKEGQNVTLSCEQNLNHDAMYWYRQDPGQGLRLIYYSQIVNDFQKGDIAEGYSVSREKKESFPLTVTSAQKNPTAFYLCATSDRRTYSNQPQHFGDGTRLSIL.

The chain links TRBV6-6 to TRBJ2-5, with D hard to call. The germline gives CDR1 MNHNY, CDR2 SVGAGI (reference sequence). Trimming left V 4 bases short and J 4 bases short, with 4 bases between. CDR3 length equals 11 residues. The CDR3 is CASSSSETQYF. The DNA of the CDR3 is TGTGCCAGCAGTTCTTCAGAGACCCAGTACTTC.

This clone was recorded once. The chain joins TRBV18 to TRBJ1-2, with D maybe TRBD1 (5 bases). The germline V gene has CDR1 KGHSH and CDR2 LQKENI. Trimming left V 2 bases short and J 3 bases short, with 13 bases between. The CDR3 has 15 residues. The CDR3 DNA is TGTGCCAGCTCACCAGGCAGGGCTCCGGACTATGGCTACACCTTC. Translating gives CASSPGRAPDYGYTF.

The CDR3 DNA follows: TGCGCCAGCAGCTTGGGGACAGGGGTCGAGGGCTACACCTTC. Its translation: CASSLGTGVEGYTF. The chain couples TRBV5-1 to TRBJ1-2; 9 bases match TRBD1. Looked up from germline, CDR1 is SGHRS and CDR2 is YFSETQ. The junction had 5 bases not matched to a gene; V was cut back by 0 bases and J by 8 bases. The CDR3 has 14 residues.

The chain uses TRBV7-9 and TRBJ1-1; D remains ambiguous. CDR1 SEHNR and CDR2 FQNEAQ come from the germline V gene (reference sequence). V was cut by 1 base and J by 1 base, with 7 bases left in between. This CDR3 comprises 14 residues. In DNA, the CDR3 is TGTGCCAGCAGCTTAGATGAGGCGAACACTGAAGCTTTCTTT. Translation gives CASSLDEANTEAFF.

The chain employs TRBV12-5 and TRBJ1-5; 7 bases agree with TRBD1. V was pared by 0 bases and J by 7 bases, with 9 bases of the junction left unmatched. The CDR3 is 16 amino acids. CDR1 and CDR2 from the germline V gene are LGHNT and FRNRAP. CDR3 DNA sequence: TGTGCTAGTGGTTTGGTAACGGGAGGGGGCGAGCAGCCCCAGCATTTT. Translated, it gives CASGLVTGGGEQPQHF.

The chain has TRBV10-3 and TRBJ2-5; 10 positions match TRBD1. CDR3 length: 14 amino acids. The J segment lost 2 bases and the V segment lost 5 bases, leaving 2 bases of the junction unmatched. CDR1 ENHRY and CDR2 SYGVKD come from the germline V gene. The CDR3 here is CAISPGQGQETQYF. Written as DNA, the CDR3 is TGTGCCATCAGTCCGGGACAGGGGCAAGAGACCCAGTACTTC.

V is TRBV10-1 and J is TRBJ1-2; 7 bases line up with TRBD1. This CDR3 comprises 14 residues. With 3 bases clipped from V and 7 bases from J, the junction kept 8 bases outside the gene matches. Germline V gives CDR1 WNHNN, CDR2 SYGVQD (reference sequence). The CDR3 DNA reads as TGCGCCAGCAGTGACCACAGGGGCGTCTCTGGCTACACCTTC. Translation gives CASSDHRGVSGYTF.

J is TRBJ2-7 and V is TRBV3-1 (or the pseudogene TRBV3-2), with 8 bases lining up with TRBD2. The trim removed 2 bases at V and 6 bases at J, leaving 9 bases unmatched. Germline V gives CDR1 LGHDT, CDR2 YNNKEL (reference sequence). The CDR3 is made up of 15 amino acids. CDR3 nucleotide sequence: TGTGCCAGCAGCCAACCGGGACTAGGGACTCGCGAGCAGTACTTC. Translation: CASSQPGLGTREQYF.

This CDR3 reads CASSQGTGLNYGYTF. The CDR3 coding sequence is TGTGCCAGCAGCCAAGGTACAGGGCTTAACTATGGCTACACCTTC. The chain uses TRBV3-1 (or the pseudogene TRBV3-2) and TRBJ1-2; weak D call: TRBD1 (6 bases). The CDR3 is 15 amino acids. Germline lookup yields CDR1 LGHDT and CDR2 YNNKEL (reference sequence). Trimming removed 1 base at V and 1 base at J, with 10 bases between.

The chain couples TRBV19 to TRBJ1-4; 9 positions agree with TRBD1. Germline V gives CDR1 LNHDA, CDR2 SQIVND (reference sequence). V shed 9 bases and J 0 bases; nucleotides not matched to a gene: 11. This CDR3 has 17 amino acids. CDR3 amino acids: CASRPGQGRATNEKLFF. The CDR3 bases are TGTGCCAGCCGTCCAGGACAGGGGCGAGCAACTAATGAAAAACTGTTTTTT.

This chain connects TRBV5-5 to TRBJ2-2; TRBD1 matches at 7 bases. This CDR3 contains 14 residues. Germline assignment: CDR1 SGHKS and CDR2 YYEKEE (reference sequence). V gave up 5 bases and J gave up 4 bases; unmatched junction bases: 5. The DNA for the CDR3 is TGTGCCAGCAGAAGACAGGGTGGCACCGGGGAGCTGTTTTTT. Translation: CASRRQGGTGELFF.

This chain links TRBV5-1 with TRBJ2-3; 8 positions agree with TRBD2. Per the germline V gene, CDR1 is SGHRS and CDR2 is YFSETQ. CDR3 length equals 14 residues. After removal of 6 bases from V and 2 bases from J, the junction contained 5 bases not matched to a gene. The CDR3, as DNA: TGCGCCAGCATGGGCGGGGGGACCACAGATACGCAGTATTTT. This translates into CASMGGGTTDTQYF.

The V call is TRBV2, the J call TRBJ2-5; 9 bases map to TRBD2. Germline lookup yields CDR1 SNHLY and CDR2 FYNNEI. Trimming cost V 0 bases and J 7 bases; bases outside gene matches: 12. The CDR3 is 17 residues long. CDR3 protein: CASSEAGGIAGALTQYF. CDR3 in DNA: TGTGCCAGCAGTGAAGCGGGGGGAATAGCGGGAGCGTTGACCCAGTACTTC.

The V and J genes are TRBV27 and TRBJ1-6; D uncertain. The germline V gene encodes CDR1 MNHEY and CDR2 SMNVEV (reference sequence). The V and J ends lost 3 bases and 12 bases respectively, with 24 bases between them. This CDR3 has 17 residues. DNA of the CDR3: TGTGCCAGCAGTTTCTCCCAGGCACCAACATTAAACCGACCCCTCCACTTT. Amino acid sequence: CASSFSQAPTLNRPLHF.

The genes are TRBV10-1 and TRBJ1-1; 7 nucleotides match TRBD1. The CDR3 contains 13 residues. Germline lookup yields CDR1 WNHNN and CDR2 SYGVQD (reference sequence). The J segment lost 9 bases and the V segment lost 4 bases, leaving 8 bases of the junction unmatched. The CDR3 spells CASSGADRMKAFF. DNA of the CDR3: TGCGCCAGCAGTGGGGCGGACAGGATGAAAGCTTTCTTT.

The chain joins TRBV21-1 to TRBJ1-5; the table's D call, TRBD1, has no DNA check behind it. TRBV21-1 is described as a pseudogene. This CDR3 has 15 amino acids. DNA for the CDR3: TGTGCCAGCAGCACGGGTAGGGGGCATTGGCAGCCCCAGCATTTT. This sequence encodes CASSTGRGHWQPQHF.

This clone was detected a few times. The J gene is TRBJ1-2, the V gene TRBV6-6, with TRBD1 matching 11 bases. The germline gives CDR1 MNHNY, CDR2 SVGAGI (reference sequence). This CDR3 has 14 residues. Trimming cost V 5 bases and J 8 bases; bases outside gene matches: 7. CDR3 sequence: CASSGGQGARGYTF. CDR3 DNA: TGTGCCAGCAGTGGAGGACAGGGGGCAAGAGGCTACACCTTC.

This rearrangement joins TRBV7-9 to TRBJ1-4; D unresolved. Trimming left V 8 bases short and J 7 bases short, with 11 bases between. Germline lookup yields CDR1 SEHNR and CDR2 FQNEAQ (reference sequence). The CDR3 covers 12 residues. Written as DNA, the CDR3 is TGTGCCAGCTCAGGAAGCACTGAAAAACTGTTTTTT. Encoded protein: CASSGSTEKLFF. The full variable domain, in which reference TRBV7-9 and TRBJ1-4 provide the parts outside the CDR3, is DTGVSQNPRHKITKRGQNVTFRCDPISEHNRLYWYRQTLGQGPEFLTYFQNEAQLEKSRLLSDRFSAERPKGSFSTLEIQRTEQGDSAMYLCASSGSTEKLFFGSGTQLSVL.

The CDR3 spells CATKPTGNYGYTF. The CDR3 nucleotides read TGTGCCACCAAGCCTACAGGGAACTATGGCTACACCTTC. V is TRBV6-5 and J is TRBJ1-2; the D gene is possibly TRBD1 (6 bases). The CDR3 has 13 amino acids. Trimming cost V 10 bases and J 2 bases, with 14 bases left between them. Germline V gene data show CDR1 as MNHEY and CDR2 as SVGAGI.

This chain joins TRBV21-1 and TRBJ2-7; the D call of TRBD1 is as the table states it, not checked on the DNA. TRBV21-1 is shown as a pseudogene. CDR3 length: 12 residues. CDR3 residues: CASITVPYEQYF. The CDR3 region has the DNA TGTGCCAGCATAACAGTCCCCTACGAGCAGTACTTC.